This record concerns one TCR beta chain sequence. Method: immunoSEQ multiplex PCR; TCRdb's copy keeps in-frame clones and lacks some. The sample lists 410,000 or so clones; about nine tenths were seen once. These data originate in a study of Ad26.COV2.S vaccination and SARS-CoV-2 variants. This CDR3 comprises 17 residues. Germline V lookup: CDR1 SGHRS, CDR2 YFSETQ. V shed 3 bases and J 2 bases; nucleotides not matched to a gene: 11. This sample's treatment: about 20 received Ad26.COV2.S at low or high dose, single or two shots; several received placebo; per-sample allocation not given. Sampling occurred on day 63 after the first vaccine or placebo injection.

The chain recombines TRBV5-1 with TRBJ1-1, with 9 nucleotides matching TRBD1. The sequence was obtained from a person between 18 and 65 years old who received the Ad26.COV2.S COVID-19 vaccine or a placebo. The specimen comprised peripheral blood, sampled in a trial of Ad26.COV2.S vaccine versus placebo. This CDR3 reads CASSSVPGQGSNTEAFF. For the CDR3, the DNA is TGCGCCAGCAGCTCCGTCCCGGGACAGGGAAGTAACACTGAAGCTTTCTTT. The full variable domain, completed using reference TRBV5-1 and TRBJ1-1, is KAGVTQTPRYLIKTRGQQVTLSCSPISGHRSVSWYQQTPGQGLQFLFEYFSETQRNKGNFPGRFSGRQFSNSRSEMNVSTLELGDSALYLCASSSVPGQGSNTEAFFGQGTRLTVV.